This record concerns one T cell receptor (beta chain) sequence. The antigen is undetermined. Using its own MiXCR run on the 5' RACE reads, TCRdb lists one record per CDR3 protein. This sample has about 340,000 distinct CDR3 sequences, with around a fifth found just once. Germline V gives CDR1 SEHNR, CDR2 FQNEAQ (reference sequence). With 5 bases clipped from V and 7 bases from J, the junction kept 10 bases outside the gene matches. This CDR3 comprises 15 residues. This record comes from a study of T-cell memory formation after mild COVID-19. For the study at large: TCR clusters were largely donor specific.

Overall study findings and caveats: Prior to infection, memory already included some responding clones, suggesting cross-reactive memory joined. Largely, contracting CD4+ clones fell within CM and EM, and contracting CD8+ clones within EMRA. Second-wave clones with a day 37 peak had unconfirmed SARS-CoV-2 specificity.

The specimen was PBMCs or a T cell subset sorted from them (not recorded which). The chain combines TRBV7-9 with TRBJ1-4, with TRBD1 matching 7 bases. This receptor was identified in a man aged 18 to 30 who had mild COVID-19 (a few samples of this study predate the infection). Cell type and time point are not known. The chain's CDR3 is CASSLGQGVTEKLFF. The CDR3 DNA reads TGTGCCAGCAGCCTGGGGCAGGGGGTGACTGAAAAACTGTTTTTT.